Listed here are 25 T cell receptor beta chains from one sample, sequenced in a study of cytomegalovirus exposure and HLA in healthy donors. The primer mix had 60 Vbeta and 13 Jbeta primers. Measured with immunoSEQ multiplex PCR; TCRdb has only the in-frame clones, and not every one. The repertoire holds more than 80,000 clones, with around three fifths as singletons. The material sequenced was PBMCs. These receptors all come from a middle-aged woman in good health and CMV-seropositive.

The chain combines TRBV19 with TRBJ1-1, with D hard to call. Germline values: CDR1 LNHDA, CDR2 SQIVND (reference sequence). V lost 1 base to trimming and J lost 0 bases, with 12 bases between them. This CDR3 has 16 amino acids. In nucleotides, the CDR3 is TGTGCCAGTAGTATAGGATGGCAGGAATTGAACACTGAAGCTTTCTTT. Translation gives CASSIGWQELNTEAFF.

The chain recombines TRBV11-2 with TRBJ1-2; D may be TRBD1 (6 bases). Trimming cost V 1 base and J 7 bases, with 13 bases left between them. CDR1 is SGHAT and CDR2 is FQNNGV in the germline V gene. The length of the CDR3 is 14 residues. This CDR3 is CASSLGTGMVGYTF. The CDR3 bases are TGTGCCAGCAGCTTAGGAACAGGGATGGTTGGCTACACCTTC.

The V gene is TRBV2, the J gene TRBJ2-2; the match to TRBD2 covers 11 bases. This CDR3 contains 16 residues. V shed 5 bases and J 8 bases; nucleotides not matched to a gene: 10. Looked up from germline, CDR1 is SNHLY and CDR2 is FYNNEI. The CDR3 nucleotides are TGTGCCAGCAGTTCTCAGTCTAGCGGGAGGTTGGGGGAGCTGTTTTTT. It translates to CASSSQSSGRLGELFF.

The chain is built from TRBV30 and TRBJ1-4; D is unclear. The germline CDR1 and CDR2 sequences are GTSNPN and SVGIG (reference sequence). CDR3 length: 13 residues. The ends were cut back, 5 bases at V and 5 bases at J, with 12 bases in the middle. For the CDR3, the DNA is TGTGCCTGGTGCCGGACTGCCAATGAAAAACTGTTTTTT. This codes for CAWCRTANEKLFF.

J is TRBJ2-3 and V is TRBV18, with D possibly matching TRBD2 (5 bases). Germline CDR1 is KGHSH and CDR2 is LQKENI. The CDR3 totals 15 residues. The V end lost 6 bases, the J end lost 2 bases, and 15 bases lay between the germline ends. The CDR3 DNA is TGTGCCAGCTCCCCGGCCGAGGGAAACACAGATACGCAGTATTTT. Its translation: CASSPAEGNTDTQYF.

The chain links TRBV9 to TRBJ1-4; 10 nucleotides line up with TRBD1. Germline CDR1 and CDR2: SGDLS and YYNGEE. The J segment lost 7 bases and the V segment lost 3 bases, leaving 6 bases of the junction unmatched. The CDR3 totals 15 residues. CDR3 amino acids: CASSGPTGGFEKLFF. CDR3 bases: TGTGCCAGCAGCGGACCGACAGGGGGCTTTGAAAAACTGTTTTTT. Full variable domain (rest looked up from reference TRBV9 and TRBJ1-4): DSGVTQTPKHLITATGQRVTLRCSPRSGDLSVYWYQQSLDQGLQFLIQYYNGEERAKGNILERFSAQQFPDLHSELNLSSLELGDSALYFCASSGPTGGFEKLFFGSGTQLSVL.

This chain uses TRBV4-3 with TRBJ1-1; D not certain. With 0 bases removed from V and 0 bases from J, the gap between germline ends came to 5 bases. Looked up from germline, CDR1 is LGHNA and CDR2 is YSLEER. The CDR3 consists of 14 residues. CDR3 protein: CASSQEGVNTEAFF. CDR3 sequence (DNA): TGCGCCAGCAGCCAAGAGGGCGTGAACACTGAAGCTTTCTTT.

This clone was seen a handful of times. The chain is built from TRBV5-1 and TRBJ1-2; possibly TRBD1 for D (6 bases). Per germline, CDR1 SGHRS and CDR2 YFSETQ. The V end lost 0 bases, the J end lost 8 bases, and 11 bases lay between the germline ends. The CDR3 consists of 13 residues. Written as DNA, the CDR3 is TGCGCCAGCAGCTTGGGAGAGGGGGAAGGCTACACCTTC. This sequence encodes CASSLGEGEGYTF.

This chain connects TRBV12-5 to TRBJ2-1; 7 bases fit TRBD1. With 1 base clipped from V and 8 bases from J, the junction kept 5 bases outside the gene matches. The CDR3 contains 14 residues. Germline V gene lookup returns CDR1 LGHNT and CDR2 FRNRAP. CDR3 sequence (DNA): TGTGCTAGTGGTTTGGGACAGGGAAGAGATGAGCAGTTCTTC. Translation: CASGLGQGRDEQFF.

As DNA, the CDR3 is TGTGCCATCAGGGAGGGAGGGAACACTGAAGCTTTCTTT. As protein: CAIREGGNTEAFF. This rearrangement joins TRBV10-3 to TRBJ1-1; D is ambiguous. CDR1 is ENHRY, CDR2 SYGVKD, per germline. V was shortened by 6 bases and J by 1 base, with 9 bases between the two germline ends. This CDR3 has 13 residues.

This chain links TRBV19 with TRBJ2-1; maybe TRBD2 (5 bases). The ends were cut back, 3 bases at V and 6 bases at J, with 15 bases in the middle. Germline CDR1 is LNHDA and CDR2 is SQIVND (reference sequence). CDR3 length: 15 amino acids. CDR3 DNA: TGTGCCAGTAGTATTACGGACTTCCCGGGCAATGAGCAGTTCTTC. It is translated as CASSITDFPGNEQFF.

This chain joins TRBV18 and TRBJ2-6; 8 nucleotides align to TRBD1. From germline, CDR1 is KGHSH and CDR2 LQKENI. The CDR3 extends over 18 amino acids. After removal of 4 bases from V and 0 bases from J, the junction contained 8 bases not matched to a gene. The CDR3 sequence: CASSLAGTGSSGANVLTF. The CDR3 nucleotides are TGTGCCAGCTCACTCGCCGGGACAGGTTCCTCTGGGGCCAACGTCCTGACTTTC.

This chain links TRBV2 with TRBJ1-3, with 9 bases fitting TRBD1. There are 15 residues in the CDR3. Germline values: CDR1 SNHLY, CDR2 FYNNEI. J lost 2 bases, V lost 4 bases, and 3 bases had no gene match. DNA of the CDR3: TGTGCCAGCAGTGTGGGACAGGGCGCTGGAAACACCATATATTTT. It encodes CASSVGQGAGNTIYF.

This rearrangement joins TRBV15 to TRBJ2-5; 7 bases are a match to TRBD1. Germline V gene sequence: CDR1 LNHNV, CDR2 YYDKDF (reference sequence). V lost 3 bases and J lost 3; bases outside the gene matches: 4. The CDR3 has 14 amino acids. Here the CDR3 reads CATSSRQGEETQYF. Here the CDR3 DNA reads TGTGCCACCAGCAGTAGGCAGGGGGAAGAGACCCAGTACTTC.

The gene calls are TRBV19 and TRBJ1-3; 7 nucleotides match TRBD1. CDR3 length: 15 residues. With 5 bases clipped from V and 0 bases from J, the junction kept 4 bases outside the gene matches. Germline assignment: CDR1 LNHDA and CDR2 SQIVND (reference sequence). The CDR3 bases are TGTGCCAGTAGTTTCGGGACAGTCTCTGGAAACACCATATATTTT. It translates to CASSFGTVSGNTIYF.

DNA for the CDR3: TGTGCCAGTAGTATTTCTCGGGGAGCGAGAGGGACCCAGTACTTC. Protein sequence: CASSISRGARGTQYF. The genes are TRBV19 and TRBJ2-5; D is possibly TRBD2 (5 bases). The CDR3 length is 15 residues. V was trimmed by 3 bases and J by 7 bases, leaving 18 bases between them. The V gene's germline CDR1 is LNHDA and CDR2 SQIVND (reference sequence).

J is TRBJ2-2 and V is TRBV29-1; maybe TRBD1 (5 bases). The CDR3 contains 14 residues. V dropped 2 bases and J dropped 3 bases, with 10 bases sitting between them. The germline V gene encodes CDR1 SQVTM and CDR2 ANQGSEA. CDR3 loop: CSVELAGYTGELFF. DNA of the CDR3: TGCAGCGTTGAATTAGCAGGGTACACCGGGGAGCTGTTTTTT.

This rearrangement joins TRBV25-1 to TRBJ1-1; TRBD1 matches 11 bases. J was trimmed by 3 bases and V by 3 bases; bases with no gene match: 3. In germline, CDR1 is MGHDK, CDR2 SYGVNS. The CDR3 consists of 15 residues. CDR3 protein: CASSDPGQGDTEAFF. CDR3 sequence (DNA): TGTGCCAGCAGTGACCCGGGACAGGGGGACACTGAAGCTTTCTTT.

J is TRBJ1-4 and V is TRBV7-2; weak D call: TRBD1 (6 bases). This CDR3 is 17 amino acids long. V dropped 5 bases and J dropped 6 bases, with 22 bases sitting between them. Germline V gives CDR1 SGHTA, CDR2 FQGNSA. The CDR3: CASSPGGAFNFYEKLFF. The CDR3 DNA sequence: TGTGCCAGCAGCCCCGGGGGGGCATTTAATTTTTATGAAAAACTGTTTTTT. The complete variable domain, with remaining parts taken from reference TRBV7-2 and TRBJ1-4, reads GAGVSQSPSNKVTEKGKDVELRCDPISGHTALYWYRQSLGQGLEFLIYFQGNSAPDKSGLPSDRFSAERTGGSVSTLTIQRTQQEDSAVYLCASSPGGAFNFYEKLFFGSGTQLSVL.

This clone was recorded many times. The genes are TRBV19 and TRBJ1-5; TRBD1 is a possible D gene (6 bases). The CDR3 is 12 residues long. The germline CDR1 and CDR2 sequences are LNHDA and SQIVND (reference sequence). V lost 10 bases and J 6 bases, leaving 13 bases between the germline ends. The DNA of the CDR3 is TGTGCCACCCAGGGGAGAGGTCAGCCCCAGCATTTT. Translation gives CATQGRGQPQHF.

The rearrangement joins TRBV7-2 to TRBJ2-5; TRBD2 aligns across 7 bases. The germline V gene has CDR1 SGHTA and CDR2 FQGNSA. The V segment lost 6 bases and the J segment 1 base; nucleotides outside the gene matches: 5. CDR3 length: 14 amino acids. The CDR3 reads CASSPGRSQETQYF. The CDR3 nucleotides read TGTGCCAGCAGTCCCGGGAGGTCCCAAGAGACCCAGTACTTC.

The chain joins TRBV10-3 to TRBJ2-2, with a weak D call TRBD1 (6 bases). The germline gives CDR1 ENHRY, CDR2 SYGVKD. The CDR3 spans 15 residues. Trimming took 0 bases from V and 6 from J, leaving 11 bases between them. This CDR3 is CAISESYQGSGELFF. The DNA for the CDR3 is TGTGCCATCAGTGAGTCGTACCAGGGGTCCGGGGAGCTGTTTTTT.

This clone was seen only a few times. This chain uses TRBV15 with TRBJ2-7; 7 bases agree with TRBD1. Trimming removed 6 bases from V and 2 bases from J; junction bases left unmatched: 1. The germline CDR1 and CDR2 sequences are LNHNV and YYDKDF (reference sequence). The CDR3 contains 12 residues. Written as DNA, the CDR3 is TGTGCCACCAGGACAGGGCCCTACGAGCAGTACTTC. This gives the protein CATRTGPYEQYF.

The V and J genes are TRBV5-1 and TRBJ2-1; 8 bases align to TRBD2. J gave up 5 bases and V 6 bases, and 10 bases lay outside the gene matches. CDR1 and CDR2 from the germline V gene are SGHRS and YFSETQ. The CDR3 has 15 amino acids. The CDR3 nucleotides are TGCGCCAGCAAGGAGATGGGGCGGGAGGACAATGAGCAGTTCTTC. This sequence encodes CASKEMGREDNEQFF.

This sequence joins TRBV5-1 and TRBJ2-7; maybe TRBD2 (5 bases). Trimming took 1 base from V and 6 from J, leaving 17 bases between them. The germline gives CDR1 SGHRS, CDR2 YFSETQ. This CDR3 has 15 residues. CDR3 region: CASSLNLASYAEQYF. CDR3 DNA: TGCGCCAGCAGCTTGAATTTAGCGTCCTATGCCGAGCAGTACTTC.